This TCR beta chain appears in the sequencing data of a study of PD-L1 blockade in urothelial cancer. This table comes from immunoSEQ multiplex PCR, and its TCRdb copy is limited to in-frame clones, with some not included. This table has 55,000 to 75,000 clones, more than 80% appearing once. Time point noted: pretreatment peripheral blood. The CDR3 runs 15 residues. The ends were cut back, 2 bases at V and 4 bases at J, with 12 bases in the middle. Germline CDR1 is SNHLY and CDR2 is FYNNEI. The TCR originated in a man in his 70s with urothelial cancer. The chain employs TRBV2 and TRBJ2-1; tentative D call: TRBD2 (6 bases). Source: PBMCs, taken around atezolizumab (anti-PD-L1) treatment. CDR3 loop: CASSEFSGGYNEQFF. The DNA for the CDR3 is TGTGCCAGCAGTGAATTTAGTGGGGGGTACAATGAGCAGTTCTTC.